The 8 T cell receptor beta chains listed next were all sequenced from one sample in a study of Tregs in tolerant kidney transplant recipients. The protocol was immunoSEQ multiplex PCR, while the TCRdb copy is restricted to in-frame clones and leaves out a portion. The data contain tens of thousands of clones, 70% to 90% of them seen just once; the ten biggest clones take up 0.35% to 0.5%. Sequencing used CD4+ T cells from blood, obtained before the transplant. Receptor source: a human donor who received a combined kidney and bone marrow transplant.

V and J are TRBV5-6 and TRBJ2-1, with TRBD2 identical over 10 bases. There are 13 residues in the CDR3. Unmatched junction bases numbered 6, after V lost 3 bases and J lost 12 bases. Germline V gene data show CDR1 as SGHDT and CDR2 as YYEEEE. CDR3 sequence (DNA): TGTGCCAGCAGCTCCGCGAGCGGGGGGGCGCAGTTCTTC. Translating it yields CASSSASGGAQFF.

With regard to this clone: The junction departs from the called germline gene at one end, perhaps through a read error. V and J are TRBV10-3 and TRBJ2-1; 11 nucleotides agree with TRBD2. The CDR3 has 15 residues. Germline loops: CDR1 ENHRY, CDR2 SYGVKD. In DNA form, the CDR3 reads TGTGCCATCAGTGAGTCGATAGCGGGAGGGCACGGCCTCCTCTTC. Residues: CAISESIAGGHGLLF.

V gene TRBV7-9 combines with J gene TRBJ2-7; D not certain. The CDR3 is made up of 15 amino acids. Trimming removed 7 bases from V and 2 bases from J, with 18 bases in between. The germline CDR1 and CDR2 sequences are SEHNR and FQNEAQ (reference sequence). CDR3 amino acids: CASNSNWADPYEQYF. The CDR3 bases are TGTGCCAGCAACTCGAATTGGGCCGATCCCTACGAGCAGTACTTC.

This chain links TRBV30 with TRBJ2-3; TRBD1 matches 9 bases. The V and J ends lost 3 bases and 3 bases, in that order; junction bases with no gene match: 7. CDR3 size: 15 residues. Germline V gene sequence: CDR1 GTSNPN, CDR2 SVGIG (reference sequence). The CDR3 DNA reads as TGTGCCTGGAGCACAGGGGGCAGTGGGACAGATACGCAGTATTTT. Its translation: CAWSTGGSGTDTQYF.

The J gene is TRBJ2-1, the V gene TRBV30; the match to TRBD2 covers 9 bases. CDR1 is GTSNPN and CDR2 is SVGIG in the germline V gene (reference sequence). V shed 5 bases, J shed 7 bases, and the junction held 12 bases outside the gene matches. The CDR3 has 15 residues. CDR3 in DNA: TGTGCCTGGGTTAGGGCTAGCGGGATGGGTAATGAGCAGTTCTTC. Its translation is CAWVRASGMGNEQFF.

The chain recombines TRBV2 with TRBJ1-5; maybe TRBD1 (5 bases). Germline V gives CDR1 SNHLY, CDR2 FYNNEI. The CDR3 is 13 amino acids. V shed 6 bases and J shed 11 bases, with 17 bases lying between them. The CDR3 region is CASRLTETSAQHF. Written as DNA, the CDR3 is TGTGCCAGCAGGTTGACAGAGACTTCGGCCCAGCATTTT.

In this sample, this clone turned up a few times. The chain is built from TRBV30 and TRBJ1-5, with D tentatively TRBD1 (5 bases). Looked up from germline, CDR1 is GTSNPN and CDR2 is SVGIG (reference sequence). The CDR3 covers 13 residues. V gave up 2 bases and J gave up 7 bases, with 12 bases separating them. The CDR3 nucleotides are TGTGCCTGGAGTAGTAGGGGCCAACAGCCCCAGCATTTT. This codes for CAWSSRGQQPQHF.

V and J are TRBV6-1 and TRBJ1-5, with D possibly matching TRBD1 (5 bases). The germline V gene encodes CDR1 MNHNS and CDR2 SASEGT. The CDR3 spans 14 residues. Trimming stripped 4 bases from V and 0 bases from J, with 7 bases between. CDR3 in DNA: TGTGCCAGCAGTGGACAGATTAGCAATCAGCCCCAGCATTTT. Protein: CASSGQISNQPQHF.